These 21 T cell receptor beta chains were sequenced from one sample in a study of blood T cell repertoires in COVID-19. TCRdb keeps only in-frame clones here, not all; method: immunoSEQ multiplex PCR. Of roughly 500,000 clones in the sample, approximately 85% were seen once. The specimen sequenced was peripheral blood. Every receptor here comes from a human donor in a cohort sampled during active COVID-19.

The chain links TRBV4-3 to TRBJ2-7; 15 bases map to TRBD2. V trimming: 2 bases; J trimming: 7 bases; junction bases outside the gene matches: 9. The CDR3 is made up of 17 amino acids. The germline V gene has CDR1 LGHNA and CDR2 YSLEER. CDR3 coding DNA: TGCGCCAGCAGCCAACTTTCGGGACTAGCGGGAGGAGGAGAGCAGTACTTC. This sequence encodes CASSQLSGLAGGGEQYF.

V is TRBV6-6 and J is TRBJ2-6; a possible D gene is TRBD2 (7 bases). Trimming stripped 5 bases from V and 1 base from J, with 18 bases between. The CDR3 runs to 18 residues. Germline V gene sequence: CDR1 MNHNY, CDR2 SVGAGI (reference sequence). The CDR3: CASSRGASSPSGANVLTF. DNA of the CDR3: TGTGCCAGCAGTCGGGGGGCGTCCTCCCCTTCTGGGGCCAACGTCCTGACTTTC.

The genes are TRBV7-2 and TRBJ2-7; 8 bases match TRBD2. This CDR3 spans 13 amino acids. The ends lost 5 bases at V and 0 bases at J; junction bases unmatched: 0. The V gene's germline CDR1 is SGHTA and CDR2 FQGNSA. As DNA, the CDR3 is TGTGCCAGCAGCACTAGCGGCTCCTACGAGCAGTACTTC. It codes for CASSTSGSYEQYF.

This sequence joins TRBV2 and TRBJ2-7; 7 bases line up with TRBD1. The ends lost 8 bases at V and 4 bases at J; junction bases unmatched: 14. Germline values: CDR1 SNHLY, CDR2 FYNNEI. This CDR3 is built from 15 residues. For the CDR3, the DNA is TGTGCCAGCGGAGAAAGGGCGACAGGGATGTACGAGCAGTACTTC. Its translation: CASGERATGMYEQYF. Together with reference TRBV2 and TRBJ2-7, the CDR3 gives the full variable domain: EPEVTQTPSHQVTQMGQEVILRCVPISNHLYFYWYRQILGQKVEFLVSFYNNEISEKSEIFDDQFSVERPDGSNFTLKIRSTKLEDSAMYFCASGERATGMYEQYFGPGTRLTVT.

The V call is TRBV7-8, the J call TRBJ2-5; D gene ambiguous. Germline lookup yields CDR1 SGHVS and CDR2 FQNEAQ. The CDR3 sequence is 12 residues long. The germline V and J ends were trimmed by 8 bases and 0 bases, with 7 bases remaining between them. CDR3: CASRHNQETQYF. The CDR3 region has the DNA TGTGCCAGCCGTCACAACCAAGAGACCCAGTACTTC.

The V call is TRBV30, the J call TRBJ1-2; the match to TRBD1 covers 7 bases. The CDR3 sequence is 13 residues long. Germline CDR1 and CDR2: GTSNPN and SVGIG (reference sequence). V trimming: 4 bases; J trimming: 7 bases; junction bases outside the gene matches: 9. The CDR3 spells CAWTSGTVTGYTF. In DNA, the CDR3 is TGTGCCTGGACCTCGGGGACAGTTACTGGCTACACCTTC. Using reference TRBV30 and TRBJ1-2 for the parts outside the CDR3, the full variable domain is SQTIHQWPATLVQPVGSPLSLECTVEGTSNPNLYWYRQAAGRGLQLLFYSVGIGQISSEVPQNLSASRPQDRQFILSSKKLLLSDSGFYLCAWTSGTVTGYTFGSGTRLTVV.

The V gene is TRBV25-1, the J gene TRBJ2-1, with D possibly being TRBD2 (6 bases). The CDR3 sequence is 16 residues long. Germline CDR1 and CDR2: MGHDK and SYGVNS. V was cut by 5 bases and J by 8 bases, with 22 bases left in between. The DNA of the CDR3 is TGTGCCAGCAGTTCCCCTCAGGCGGGGCCTAAAGATGAGCAGTTCTTC. Its translation: CASSSPQAGPKDEQFF.

The rearrangement joins TRBV5-1 to TRBJ1-2, with 7 bases that match TRBD1. The CDR3 runs to 15 residues. The germline gives CDR1 SGHRS, CDR2 YFSETQ. J lost 5 bases, V lost 0 bases, and 7 bases had no gene match. The CDR3 sequence: CASSLGEQGIYGYTF. The CDR3 coding sequence is TGCGCCAGCAGCTTGGGCGAACAGGGGATATATGGCTACACCTTC.

V and J are TRBV30 and TRBJ2-5; 7 bases match TRBD2. With V trimmed by 7 bases and J by 3 bases, 5 bases remained unmatched. Per germline, CDR1 GTSNPN and CDR2 SVGIG (reference sequence). The CDR3 runs 12 residues. As DNA, the CDR3 is TGTGCCTTAATAGCGGGTAAAGAGACCCAGTACTTC. Translated, it gives CALIAGKETQYF.

This chain links TRBV11-2 with TRBJ1-2; TRBD1 is a possible D gene (5 bases). CDR3 length: 13 amino acids. From germline, CDR1 is SGHAT and CDR2 FQNNGV. Trimming removed 1 base from V and 7 bases from J, with 10 bases in between. In nucleotides, the CDR3 is TGTGCCAGCAGCTTAGCAGGGTCCGCTGGCTACACCTTC. It codes for CASSLAGSAGYTF.

This chain links TRBV10-1 with TRBJ2-4; TRBD2 matches at 7 bases. Per the germline V gene, CDR1 is WNHNN and CDR2 is SYGVQD (reference sequence). Germline trimming cut 2 bases from V and 5 bases from J; bases unmatched to any gene: 3. The CDR3 loop spans 14 amino acids. CDR3 loop: CASSERGGENIQYF. The CDR3 DNA is TGCGCCAGCAGTGAGAGGGGAGGGGAAAACATTCAGTACTTC.

This clone was recorded only once. The chain links TRBV6-4 to TRBJ2-3, with D possibly being TRBD1 (6 bases). With 6 bases removed from V and 1 base from J, the gap between germline ends came to 14 bases. From germline, CDR1 is MRHNA and CDR2 SNTAGT. The CDR3 loop spans 15 amino acids. The CDR3 DNA reads TGTGCCAGCAGCGAGAACAGGGTGGGCACAGATACGCAGTATTTT. Translation gives CASSENRVGTDTQYF.

The CDR3 DNA reads as TGTGCCAGCACCTCCCGGACAGGGGCATATGGCTACACCTTC. Residues: CASTSRTGAYGYTF. The V and J genes are TRBV27 and TRBJ1-2; TRBD1 agrees at 9 bases. This CDR3 is built from 14 residues. V was clipped by 7 bases and J by 5 bases; unmatched bases: 8. Germline V CDR1 and CDR2: MNHEY, SMNVEV (reference sequence).

The gene calls are TRBV27 and TRBJ1-2; D might be TRBD1 (5 bases). Germline values: CDR1 MNHEY, CDR2 SMNVEV (reference sequence). This CDR3 spans 13 amino acids. Trimming removed 3 bases at V and 8 bases at J, with 13 bases between. The DNA of the CDR3 is TGTGCCAGCAGTTTGAACAGCCGGGGGGGCTACACCTTC. Translating gives CASSLNSRGGYTF.

This chain joins TRBV6-5 and TRBJ1-2; D perhaps matches TRBD1 (6 bases). Germline CDR1 and CDR2: MNHEY and SVGAGI. The CDR3 runs to 13 residues. V lost 6 bases and J lost 4, with 12 bases in between. CDR3 residues: CASRTGQLYGYTF. CDR3 in DNA: TGTGCCAGCAGGACCGGACAGCTCTATGGCTACACCTTC.

The chain is built from TRBV19 and TRBJ2-2; 8 nucleotides agree with TRBD1. CDR1 LNHDA and CDR2 SQIVND come from the germline V gene (reference sequence). This CDR3 region has 17 residues. Germline trimming cut 6 bases from V and 1 base from J; bases unmatched to any gene: 10. This chain's CDR3 is CASSMGRRGLNTGELFF. Here the CDR3 DNA reads TGTGCCAGTAGCATGGGCCGCAGGGGGCTGAACACCGGGGAGCTGTTTTTT. Full variable domain (remainder filled in from reference TRBV19 and TRBJ2-2): DGGITQSPKYLFRKEGQNVTLSCEQNLNHDAMYWYRQDPGQGLRLIYYSQIVNDFQKGDIAEGYSVSREKKESFPLTVTSAQKNPTAFYLCASSMGRRGLNTGELFFGEGSRLTVL.

This clone has only one observation. The chain combines TRBV6-5 with TRBJ1-1; D gene unclear. Looked up from germline, CDR1 is MNHEY and CDR2 is SVGAGI. The CDR3 length is 16 residues. Deletions cut 2 bases from V and 1 base from J, with 14 bases between. CDR3 in amino acids: CASSYHGADKNTEAFF. Written as DNA, the CDR3 is TGTGCCAGCAGTTACCACGGCGCCGACAAGAACACTGAAGCTTTCTTT.

This chain links TRBV9 with TRBJ1-4; TRBD1 agrees at 9 bases. The CDR3 consists of 15 residues. With 2 bases clipped from V and 6 bases from J, the junction kept 5 bases outside the gene matches. Germline CDR1 SGDLS, CDR2 YYNGEE. DNA for the CDR3: TGTGCCAGCAGCGTCGGGGGGACAGGGTATGAAAAACTGTTTTTT. Its translation is CASSVGGTGYEKLFF.

This clone appeared a single time. The chain uses TRBV20-1 and TRBJ1-1; D remains unclear. Germline assignment: CDR1 DFQATT and CDR2 SNEGSKA (reference sequence). With 1 base removed from V and 4 bases from J, the gap between germline ends came to 4 bases. This CDR3 has 11 amino acids. The CDR3 nucleotides read TGCAGTGCTAGAGCAGGCACTGAAGCTTTCTTT. Translating gives CSARAGTEAFF.

As concerns this clone: Other DNA sequences in the sample encode the same CDR3. The chain joins TRBV7-2 to TRBJ1-1; possible D gene TRBD1, 6 bases. Trimming shortened V by 0 bases and J by 5 bases, and 10 bases separated the two germline ends. Per germline, CDR1 SGHTA and CDR2 FQGNSA. The CDR3 totals 14 residues. The CDR3 DNA is TGTGCCAGCAGCTTAGCCAGGGGATGGACTGAAGCTTTCTTT. It is translated as CASSLARGWTEAFF.

This clone was seen once. The junction departs from the called germline gene at one end, perhaps through a read error. The sample contains more than one DNA sequence encoding this CDR3. The V gene is TRBV5-6, the J gene TRBJ1-3, with 7 bases identical to TRBD1. Germline CDR1 reads SGHDT; CDR2 reads YYEEEE. The CDR3 is 17 residues long. The CDR3 here is CASSSNYKRGLENTIYF. The CDR3 coding sequence is TGTGCCAGTAGCTCCAATTATAAGAGGGGGCTAGAAAACACCATATATTTT.